This passage covers 17 T cell receptor beta chains from one sample sequenced in a study of T cell changes during pregnancy in multiple sclerosis (dated by TCRdb to between 2018 and 2021). To prepare the library, the immunoSEQ multiplex PCR assay was applied. The table comes from immuneACCESS by way of TCRdb, which keeps in-frame sequences with V and J called. Part of the clones is missing from these tables; in studies checked, under half for an unresolved V gene and the rest for unknown reasons. The sample table records 23,000 or so clones; around 86% of these occur just once. The top ten clonotypes cover roughly 8% of the sample. The sample consisted of CD8+ T cells from peripheral blood mononuclear cells, taken in the first trimester of pregnancy. These receptors were obtained from a female donor in good health, enrolled as a control in a pregnancy study.

This clone has only a few counts. The J gene is TRBJ2-1, the V gene TRBV9, with D perhaps matching TRBD2 (6 bases). V was pared by 0 bases and J by 7 bases, with 14 bases between. The CDR3 consists of 15 residues. The germline gives CDR1 SGDLS, CDR2 YYNGEE. CDR3 coding DNA: TGTGCCAGCAGCGTAGGAATAAGGGCGGGGAATGAGCAGTTCTTC. As protein: CASSVGIRAGNEQFF.

This clone was seen once. Here the CDR3 DNA reads TGCGCCAGCAGTGAGTCGGAGGCCGGGGAGCTGTTTTTT. Translation: CASSESEAGELFF. The chain employs TRBV10-2 and TRBJ2-2, with a possible D match to TRBD2 (5 bases). CDR1 WSHSY and CDR2 SAAADI come from the germline V gene. V shed 0 bases and J shed 6 bases, with 5 bases lying between them. There are 13 residues in the CDR3.

The chain joins TRBV19 to TRBJ2-7; a weak D match, TRBD2 (5 bases). The germline V and J ends were trimmed by 6 bases and 3 bases, with 12 bases remaining between them. Germline values: CDR1 LNHDA, CDR2 SQIVND (reference sequence). The CDR3 runs 13 residues. The CDR3 nucleotides are TGTGCCAGTAGGAGGACTTCGCACTACGAGCAGTACTTC. It encodes CASRRTSHYEQYF.

The V call is TRBV5-6, the J call TRBJ1-5, with a tentative D call TRBD1 (5 bases). V lost 1 base and J lost 6, with 14 bases in between. Germline V lookup: CDR1 SGHDT, CDR2 YYEEEE. CDR3 length: 15 amino acids. The CDR3 nucleotides read TGTGCCAGCAGCTTGCGCCCAACCGGGGGTCAGCCCCAGCATTTT. Translation gives CASSLRPTGGQPQHF.

The rearrangement joins TRBV7-8 to TRBJ2-1; D unclear. The V gene lost 5 bases and the J gene lost 6 bases, with 11 bases spanning the gap. The CDR3 contains 13 residues. Germline V gene sequence: CDR1 SGHVS, CDR2 FQNEAQ. CDR3 nucleotides: TGTGCCAGCAGCCTACAGTGGATCAATGAGCAGTTCTTC. Amino acid sequence: CASSLQWINEQFF.

In this sample, this clone turned up a few times. The V call is TRBV15, the J call TRBJ1-1, with D perhaps matching TRBD1 (5 bases). Trimming took 0 bases from V and 1 from J, leaving 12 bases between them. Germline V gene sequence: CDR1 LNHNV, CDR2 YYDKDF (reference sequence). CDR3 length equals 16 residues. CDR3 in amino acids: CATSRDWRGTNTEAFF. In DNA, the CDR3 is TGTGCCACCAGCAGAGATTGGAGGGGAACGAACACTGAAGCTTTCTTT. The full variable domain, rest sourced from reference TRBV15 and TRBJ1-1, is DAMVIQNPRYQVTQFGKPVTLSCSQTLNHNVMYWYQQKSSQAPKLLFHYYDKDFNNEADTPDNFQSRRPNTSFCFLDIRSPGLGDTAMYLCATSRDWRGTNTEAFFGQGTRLTVV.

Notes on this clone: Other DNA variants within this sample encode the same CDR3. The chain recombines TRBV27 with TRBJ1-4, with a possible D match to TRBD1 (5 bases). Germline CDR1 and CDR2: MNHEY and SMNVEV (reference sequence). The CDR3 covers 12 residues. V shed 6 bases and J shed 7 bases, with 9 bases lying between them. The CDR3 spells CASSLGGEKLFF. The CDR3 DNA is TGTGCCAGCAGCCTGGGGGGTGAAAAACTGTTTTTT.

The chain recombines TRBV27 with TRBJ1-5; no reliable D call. CDR1 and CDR2 (germline): MNHEY, SMNVEV (reference sequence). There are 13 residues in the CDR3. V dropped 3 bases and J dropped 6 bases, with 9 bases sitting between them. The chain's CDR3 is CASSLAVSQPQHF. CDR3 DNA: TGTGCCAGCAGTTTGGCAGTCAGTCAGCCCCAGCATTTT.

Worth noting for this clone: Other DNA variants within this sample encode the same CDR3. This sequence joins TRBV7-9 and TRBJ2-3, with D possibly being TRBD2 (5 bases). Germline lookup yields CDR1 SEHNR and CDR2 FQNEAQ (reference sequence). V was trimmed by 5 bases and J by 3 bases, leaving 15 bases between them. The CDR3 sequence is 15 residues long. The CDR3 bases are TGTGCCAGCAGCCCCCCGGGAATCTCGACAGATACGCAGTATTTT. Translating it yields CASSPPGISTDTQYF. The full variable domain, in which reference TRBV7-9 and TRBJ2-3 provide the parts outside the CDR3, is DTGVSQNPRHKITKRGQNVTFRCDPISEHNRLYWYRQTLGQGPEFLTYFQNEAQLEKSRLLSDRFSAERPKGSFSTLEIQRTEQGDSAMYLCASSPPGISTDTQYFGPGTRLTVL.

This clone appeared a few times. This chain joins TRBV29-1 and TRBJ2-3; tentative D call: TRBD2 (6 bases). Looked up from germline, CDR1 is SQVTM and CDR2 is ANQGSEA. The CDR3 runs to 16 residues. Trimming removed 4 bases at V and 0 bases at J, with 17 bases between. The CDR3 coding sequence is TGCAGCGTTGTGTACATTCTCCGGGAGAGCACAGATACGCAGTATTTT. Its translation is CSVVYILRESTDTQYF.

V gene TRBV18 combines with J gene TRBJ2-3, with D tentatively TRBD2 (6 bases). The V end was cut by 1 base, the J end by 6 bases, with 17 bases between. This CDR3 is built from 16 residues. Germline loops: CDR1 KGHSH, CDR2 LQKENI. The CDR3 region is CASSPQARLAYDTQYF. For the CDR3, the DNA is TGTGCCAGCTCACCACAGGCCAGGCTAGCGTATGATACGCAGTATTTT. Looking up the rest from reference TRBV18 and TRBJ2-3 gives the full variable domain: NAGVMQNPRHLVRRRGQEARLRCSPMKGHSHVYWYRQLPEEGLKFMVYLQKENIIDESGMPKERFSAEFPKEGPSILRIQQVVRGDSAAYFCASSPQARLAYDTQYFGPGTRLTVL.

The V gene is TRBV7-8, the J gene TRBJ1-4; 7 bases map to TRBD1. Unmatched junction bases numbered 6, after V lost 5 bases and J lost 6 bases. Germline CDR1 and CDR2: SGHVS and FQNEAQ. The CDR3 has 14 amino acids. The CDR3 DNA reads TGTGCCAGCAGCCCCCGACAGGGAGATGAAAAACTGTTTTTT. Protein: CASSPRQGDEKLFF.

V gene TRBV6-1 combines with J gene TRBJ2-7, with TRBD1 matching over 10 bases. V lost 1 base, J lost 2 bases, and 20 bases stayed unmatched. This CDR3 spans 21 amino acids. Germline V gives CDR1 MNHNS, CDR2 SASEGT. The DNA of the CDR3 is TGTGCCAGCAGTGAAGATGCCCCCTGGTCGGTGCGGGACAGGGGAACCTACGAGCAGTACTTC. Amino acid sequence: CASSEDAPWSVRDRGTYEQYF.

The chain recombines TRBV28 with TRBJ1-1; D uncertain. The CDR3 totals 11 residues. CDR1 and CDR2 from the germline V gene are MDHEN and SYDVKM. The V end was cut by 4 bases, the J end by 4 bases, with 4 bases between. The CDR3 loop reads CASSWATEAFF. CDR3 in DNA: TGTGCCAGCAGTTGGGCCACTGAAGCTTTCTTT.

The chain combines TRBV4-3 with TRBJ1-6; TRBD1 is a possible D gene (5 bases). Germline values: CDR1 LGHNA, CDR2 YSLEER. The CDR3 loop spans 13 amino acids. Trimming cost V 4 bases and J 7 bases, with 8 bases left between them. The CDR3 reads CASSPDRNSPLHF. CDR3 bases: TGCGCCAGCAGCCCCGACAGAAATTCACCCCTCCACTTT.

This rearrangement joins TRBV13 to TRBJ2-7; the match to TRBD1 covers 8 bases. The CDR3 is 15 amino acids. Germline assignment: CDR1 PRHDT and CDR2 FYEKMQ (reference sequence). V dropped 4 bases and J dropped 2; count of bases not matched to a gene: 7. CDR3: CASSSRRTGTYEQYF. The CDR3 coding sequence is TGTGCCAGCAGCTCCCGACGGACAGGGACCTACGAGCAGTACTTC. The full variable domain, in which reference TRBV13 and TRBJ2-7 provide the parts outside the CDR3, is AAGVIQSPRHLIKEKRETATLKCYPIPRHDTVYWYQQGPGQDPQFLISFYEKMQSDKGSIPDRFSAQQFSDYHSELNMSSLELGDSALYFCASSSRRTGTYEQYFGPGTRLTVT.

This chain links TRBV7-3 with TRBJ2-7; D not resolved. Between the trimmed V and J ends, which lost 5 bases and 2 bases, there was a span of 10 bases. The germline V gene encodes CDR1 SGHTA and CDR2 FQGTGA. This CDR3 contains 13 residues. The CDR3 spells CASSPGSTYEQYF. CDR3 DNA sequence: TGTGCCAGCAGCCCCGGTTCAACCTACGAGCAGTACTTC.